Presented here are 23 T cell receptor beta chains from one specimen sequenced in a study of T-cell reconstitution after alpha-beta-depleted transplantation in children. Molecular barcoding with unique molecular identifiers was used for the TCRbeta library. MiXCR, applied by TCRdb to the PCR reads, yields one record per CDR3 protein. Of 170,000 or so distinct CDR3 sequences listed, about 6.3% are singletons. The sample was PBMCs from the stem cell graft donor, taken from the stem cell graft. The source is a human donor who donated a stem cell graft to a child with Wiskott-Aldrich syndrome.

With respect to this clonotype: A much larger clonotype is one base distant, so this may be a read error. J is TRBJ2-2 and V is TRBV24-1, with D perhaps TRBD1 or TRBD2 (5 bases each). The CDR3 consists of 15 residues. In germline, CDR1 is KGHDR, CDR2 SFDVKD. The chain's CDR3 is CATSGPGGFTVELFF. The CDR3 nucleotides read TGTGCCACCAGTGGCCCTGGGGGTTTTACCGTGGAGCTGTTTTTT.

CDR3 protein: CASSPLQTRRSYEQYF. In DNA, the CDR3 is TGTGCCAGCTCACCACTTCAGACCCGGCGATCCTACGAGCAGTACTTC. The chain employs TRBV18 and TRBJ2-7; no reliable D call. CDR3 size: 16 residues. Germline CDR1 is KGHSH and CDR2 is LQKENI. Trimming cost V 1 base and J 1 base, with 14 bases left between them.

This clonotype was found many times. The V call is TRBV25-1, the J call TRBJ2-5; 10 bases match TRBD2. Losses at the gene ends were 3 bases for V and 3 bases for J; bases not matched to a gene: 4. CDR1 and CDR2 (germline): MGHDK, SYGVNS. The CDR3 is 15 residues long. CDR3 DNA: TGTGCCAGCAGTGAGAGACTAGCGGGTAAAGAGACCCAGTACTTC. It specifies CASSERLAGKETQYF.

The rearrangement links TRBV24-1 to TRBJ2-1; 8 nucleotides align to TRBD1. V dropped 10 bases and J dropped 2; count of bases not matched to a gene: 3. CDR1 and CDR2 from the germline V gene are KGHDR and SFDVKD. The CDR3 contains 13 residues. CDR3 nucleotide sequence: TGTGCCACAACAGGGGGACCCTACAATGAGCAGTTCTTC. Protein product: CATTGGPYNEQFF.

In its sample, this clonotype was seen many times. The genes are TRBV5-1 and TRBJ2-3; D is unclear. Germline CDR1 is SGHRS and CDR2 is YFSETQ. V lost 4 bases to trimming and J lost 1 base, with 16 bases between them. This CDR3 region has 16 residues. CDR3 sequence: CASSLNNVRRTDTQYF. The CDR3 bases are TGCGCCAGCAGCCTCAATAATGTCCGACGCACAGATACGCAGTATTTT.

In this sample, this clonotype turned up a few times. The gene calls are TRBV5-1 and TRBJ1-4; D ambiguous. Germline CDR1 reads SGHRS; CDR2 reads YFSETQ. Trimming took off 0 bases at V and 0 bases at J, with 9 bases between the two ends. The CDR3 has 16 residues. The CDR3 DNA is TGCGCCAGCAGCTTGGAAGCCTCACCAACTAATGAAAAACTGTTTTTT. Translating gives CASSLEASPTNEKLFF.

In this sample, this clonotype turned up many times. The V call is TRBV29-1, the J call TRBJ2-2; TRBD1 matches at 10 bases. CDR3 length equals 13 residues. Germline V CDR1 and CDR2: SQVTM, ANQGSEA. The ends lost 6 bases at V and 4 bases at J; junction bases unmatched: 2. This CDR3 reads CSVRTGGTGELFF. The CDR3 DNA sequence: TGCAGCGTACGGACAGGGGGCACCGGGGAGCTGTTTTTT.

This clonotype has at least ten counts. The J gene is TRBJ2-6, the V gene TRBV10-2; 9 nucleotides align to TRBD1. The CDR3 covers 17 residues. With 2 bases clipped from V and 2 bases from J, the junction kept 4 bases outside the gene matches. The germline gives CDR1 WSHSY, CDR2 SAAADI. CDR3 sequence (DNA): TGCGCCAGCAGTGAGGGGACAGGGTCGCCTGGGGCCAACGTCCTGACTTTC. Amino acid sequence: CASSEGTGSPGANVLTF.

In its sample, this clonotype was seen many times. Written as DNA, the CDR3 is TGCGCCAGCAGCTTCCTTTCACAGGACTCTGGGGCCAACGTCCTGACTTTC. This encodes CASSFLSQDSGANVLTF. The gene calls are TRBV5-1 and TRBJ2-6, with TRBD1 as a possible D gene (5 bases). Germline CDR1 is SGHRS and CDR2 is YFSETQ. CDR3 length: 17 residues. Between the trimmed V and J ends, which lost 2 bases and 0 bases, there was a span of 12 bases.

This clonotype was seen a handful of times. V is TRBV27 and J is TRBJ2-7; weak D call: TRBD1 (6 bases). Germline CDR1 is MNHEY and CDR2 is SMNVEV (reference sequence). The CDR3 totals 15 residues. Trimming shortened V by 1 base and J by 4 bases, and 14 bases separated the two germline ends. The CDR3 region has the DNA TGTGCCAGCAGTTTATATAGCAACAGGGTTTACGAGCAGTACTTC. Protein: CASSLYSNRVYEQYF.

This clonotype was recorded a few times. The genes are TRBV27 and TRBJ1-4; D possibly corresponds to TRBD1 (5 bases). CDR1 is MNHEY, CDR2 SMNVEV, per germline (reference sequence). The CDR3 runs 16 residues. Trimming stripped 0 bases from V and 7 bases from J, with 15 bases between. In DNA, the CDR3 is TGTGCCAGCAGTTTATCTGGACATGGGAGAGCTGAAAAACTGTTTTTT. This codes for CASSLSGHGRAEKLFF.

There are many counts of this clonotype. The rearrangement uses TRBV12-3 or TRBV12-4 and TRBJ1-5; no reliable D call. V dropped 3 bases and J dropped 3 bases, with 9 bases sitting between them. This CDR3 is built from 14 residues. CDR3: CASSFTQTNQPQHF. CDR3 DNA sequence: TGTGCCAGCAGTTTTACACAGACCAATCAGCCCCAGCATTTT.

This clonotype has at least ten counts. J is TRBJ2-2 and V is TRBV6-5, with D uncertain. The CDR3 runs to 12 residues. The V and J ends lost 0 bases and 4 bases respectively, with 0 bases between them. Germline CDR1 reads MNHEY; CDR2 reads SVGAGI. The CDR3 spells CASSYSTGELFF. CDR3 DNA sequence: TGTGCCAGCAGTTACTCCACCGGGGAGCTGTTTTTT.

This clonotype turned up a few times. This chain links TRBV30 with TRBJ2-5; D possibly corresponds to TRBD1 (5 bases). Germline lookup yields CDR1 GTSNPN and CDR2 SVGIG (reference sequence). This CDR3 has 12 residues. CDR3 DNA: TGTGCTTGGCAAAGGGGACAAGAGACCCAGTACTTC. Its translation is CAWQRGQETQYF.

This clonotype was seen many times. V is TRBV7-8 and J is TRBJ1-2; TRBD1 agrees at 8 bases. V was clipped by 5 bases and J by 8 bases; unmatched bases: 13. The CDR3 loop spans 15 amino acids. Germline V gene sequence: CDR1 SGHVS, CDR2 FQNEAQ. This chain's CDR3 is CASSARQGMVGGYTF. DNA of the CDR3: TGTGCCAGCAGCGCCCGACAGGGGATGGTTGGAGGCTACACCTTC. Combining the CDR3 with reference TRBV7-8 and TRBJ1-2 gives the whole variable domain GAGVSQSPRYKVAKRGQDVALRCDPISGHVSLFWYQQALGQGPEFLTYFQNEAQLDKSGLPSDRFFAERPEGSVSTLKIQRTQQEDSAVYLCASSARQGMVGGYTFGSGTRLTVV.

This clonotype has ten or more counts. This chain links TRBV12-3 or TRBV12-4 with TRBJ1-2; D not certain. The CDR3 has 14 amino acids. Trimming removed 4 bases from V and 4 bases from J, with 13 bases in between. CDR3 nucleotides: TGTGCCAGCAGTTGGACTGGAGGGTTCTATGGCTACACCTTC. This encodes CASSWTGGFYGYTF.

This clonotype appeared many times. The DNA of the CDR3 is TGTGCCAGCAGCTCCTCGGGACAGGGTCCCTACGAGCAGTACTTC. It specifies CASSSSGQGPYEQYF. The rearrangement joins TRBV7-2 to TRBJ2-7; 9 bases fit TRBD1. This CDR3 region has 15 residues. V lost 4 bases, J lost 2 bases, and 6 bases stayed unmatched. The germline V gene has CDR1 SGHTA and CDR2 FQGNSA.

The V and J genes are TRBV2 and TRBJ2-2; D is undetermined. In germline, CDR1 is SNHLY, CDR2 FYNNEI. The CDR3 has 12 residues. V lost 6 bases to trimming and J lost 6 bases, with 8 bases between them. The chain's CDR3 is CASRGEPGELFF. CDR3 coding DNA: TGTGCCAGCAGGGGCGAGCCCGGGGAGCTGTTTTTT.

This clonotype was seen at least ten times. The CDR3 here is CASSRWTGNQPQHF. CDR3 DNA: TGTGCCAGCAGCCGATGGACGGGAAATCAGCCCCAGCATTTT. The V call is TRBV4-2, the J call TRBJ1-5; unclear D gene. V dropped 4 bases and J dropped 4 bases, with 11 bases sitting between them. In germline, CDR1 is LGHNA, CDR2 YNFKEQ. The CDR3 runs 14 residues.

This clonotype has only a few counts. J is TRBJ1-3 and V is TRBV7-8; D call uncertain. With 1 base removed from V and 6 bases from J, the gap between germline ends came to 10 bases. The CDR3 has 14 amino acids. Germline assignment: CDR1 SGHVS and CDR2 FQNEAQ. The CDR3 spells CASSLDWQKNTIYF. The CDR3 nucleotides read TGTGCCAGCAGCTTAGATTGGCAGAAAAACACCATATATTTT.

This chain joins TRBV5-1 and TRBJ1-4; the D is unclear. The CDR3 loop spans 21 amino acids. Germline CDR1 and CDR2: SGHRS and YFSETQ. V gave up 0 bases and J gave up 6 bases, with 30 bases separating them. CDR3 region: CASSLASGKIGWKASDEKLFF. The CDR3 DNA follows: TGCGCCAGCAGCTTGGCCTCCGGAAAAATTGGTTGGAAGGCCTCAGATGAAAAACTGTTTTTT.

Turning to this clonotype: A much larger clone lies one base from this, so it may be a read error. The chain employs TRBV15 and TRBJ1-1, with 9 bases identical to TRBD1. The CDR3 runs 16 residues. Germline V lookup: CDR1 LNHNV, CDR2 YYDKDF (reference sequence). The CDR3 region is CATSRATGTGMTVAFF. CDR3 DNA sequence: TGTGCCACCAGCAGGGCTACCGGGACAGGGATGACTGTAGCTTTCTTT. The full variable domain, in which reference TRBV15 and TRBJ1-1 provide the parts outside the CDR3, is DAMVIQNPRYQVTQFGKPVTLSCSQTLNHNVMYWYQQKSSQAPKLLFHYYDKDFNNEADTPDNFQSRRPNTSFCFLDIRSPGLGDTAMYLCATSRATGTGMTVAFFGQGTRLTVV.

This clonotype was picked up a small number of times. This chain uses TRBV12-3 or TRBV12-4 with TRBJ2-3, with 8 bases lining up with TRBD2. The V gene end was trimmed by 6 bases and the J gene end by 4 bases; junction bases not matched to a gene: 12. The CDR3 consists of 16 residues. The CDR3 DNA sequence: TGTGCCAGCAGGAAATTAACTAGCGGAGGGGCAGATACGCAGTATTTT. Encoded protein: CASRKLTSGGADTQYF.